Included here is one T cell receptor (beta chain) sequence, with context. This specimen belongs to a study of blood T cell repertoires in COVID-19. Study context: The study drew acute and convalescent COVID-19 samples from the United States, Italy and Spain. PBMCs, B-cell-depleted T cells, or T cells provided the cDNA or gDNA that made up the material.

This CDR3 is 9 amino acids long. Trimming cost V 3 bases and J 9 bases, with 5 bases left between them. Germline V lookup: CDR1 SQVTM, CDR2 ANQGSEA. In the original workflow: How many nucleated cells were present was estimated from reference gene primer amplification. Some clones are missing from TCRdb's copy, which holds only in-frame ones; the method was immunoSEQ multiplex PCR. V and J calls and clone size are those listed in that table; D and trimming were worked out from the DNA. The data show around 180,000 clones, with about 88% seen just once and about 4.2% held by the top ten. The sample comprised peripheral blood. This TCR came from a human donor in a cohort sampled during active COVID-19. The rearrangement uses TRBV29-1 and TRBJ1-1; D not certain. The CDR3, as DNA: TGCAGCGTTGATCCTAAAGCTTTCTTT. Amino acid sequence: CSVDPKAFF.